Ten or more counts support the clone carrying this T cell receptor beta chain. Uncontrolled infection, other autoimmune disease, pregnancy and lactation each barred patients from inclusion. The data were taken from a study of T cells in Graves' hyperthyroidism and ophthalmopathy. The germline V gene encodes CDR1 LNHDA and CDR2 SQIVND (reference sequence). This CDR3 has 14 amino acids. Trimming pared 7 bases from V and 3 bases from J, leaving 13 bases between. TCR beta CDR3 regions were amplified from RNA. A set of HTBI primers served as the primers for a first-round RT-PCR of the TCR CDR3. TCRdb passed the multiplex PCR reads through MiXCR, listing each CDR3 protein once. The table includes under 350,000 distinct CDR3 sequences, approximately 14% detected once.

The V gene is TRBV19, the J gene TRBJ1-3; possible D gene TRBD1, 5 bases. This clonotype was obtained from a woman aged 40-49 years with Graves' ophthalmopathy. Sequencing was performed on blood. In nucleotides, the CDR3 is TGTGCCAGTACCCCCGGGACCCTTGGAAACACCATATATTTT. This sequence encodes CASTPGTLGNTIYF.